The T cell receptor beta chain under discussion was sequenced for a study of T cell responses to AZD1222 COVID-19 vaccine (dated by TCRdb to the early 2020s). The study in broad terms: TCR sequencing covered about 230 trial participants: around 210 given two doses of AZD1222 and some 25 given two doses of MenACWY control vaccine. Trial participants were enrolled by age into subgroups of 18-55, 56-69 and 70-plus years, and around 150, 29 and 61 TCR-sequenced participants, respectively, were included in these subgroups.

Overall study outcomes, separate from this receptor: Spike-specific TCR breadth and depth rose significantly after two AZD1222 doses compared with day 0 and with MenACWY recipients. Participants were mostly white British, with more females than males. The authors suggested clonal diversity may have been underestimated. Because no day 14 peak-response samples were available, repertoires were characterized only after the peak T cell response. In the small 56-69-year group, the increase in depth fell short of significance, most likely because of low power. The vaccine-associated CD4 TCRs covered the entire spike protein, and the dominant responses fell in regions 160-218 and 743-854. Only five or six AZD1222 recipients were SARS-CoV-2 seropositive at baseline, limiting conclusions about previously exposed vaccinees. Nearly half of unique spike-specific TCRs reportedly recognized epitopes outside regions mutated in the B.1.351 and B.1.1.7 variants.

The CDR3 regions of human TCRbeta chains were subjected to immunosequencing. Concerning the study's data processing: Repertoire TCRs were checked for matches against a reference library of SARS-CoV-2-specific TCRs that had been generated using the MIRA antigen-specificity platform. Breadth was defined as the fraction of unique TCRs that were SARS-CoV-2-associated. Depth was defined as the fraction of total T cells that were SARS-CoV-2-associated. Each spike-specific TCR was assigned to its reactive spike region and to a CD4 or CD8 class using the MIRA data. Log10-transformed breadth and depth values were compared by one-way ANOVA with Sidak's multiple comparisons tests. What TCRdb holds here is the immuneACCESS table cut down to in-frame rearrangements. Part of the clones is not present; checked against another copy, under half of the missing clones reflect an unresolved V gene, and the others are unexplained. That table gives V, J and clone size, and the DNA gave D and trimming. This sample comprises about 170,000 clones, around 85% of them detected only once. The biggest ten clones account for 0.85% to 1.2% of the sample.

This sample's time point label indicates: about 28 days (+/-7) after the second vaccine dose. Because spike-specific TCR depth and breadth did not differ between the two schedules, AZD1222 recipients who got a second dose at roughly 4 weeks were pooled with those who got a second dose at roughly 12 weeks. The vaccinee samples were drawn from two UK trials, COV001 and COV002, one of which was a single-blind randomized controlled phase 2/3 trial testing AZD1222 (ChAdOx1 nCoV-19) in healthy adults. For TCRbeta chain sequencing, PBMC samples from trial participants were taken at day 0 and at day 28 after the second dose. From the cysteine through the phenylalanine, the CDR3 covers 14 amino acids. Only CDR3 DNA is held: 42 bases, read in frame from base 1. As encoded in the germline V gene, CDR1 is SGHRS while CDR2 is YFSETQ. V ends up 8 bases short and J 4 bases short, with an unmatched junction base count of 9.

A remark on this clone: Its antigen remains unidentified. It has no much larger one-base neighbor in the sample; base qualities were not kept.

Sequences were derived from peripheral blood, sampled 28 days after the second AZD1222 dose. The V gene is TRBV5-1 and the J gene is TRBJ1-1; 9 of the junction bases match TRBD1. The TCR sequence derives from an adult who received the AZD1222 COVID-19 vaccine. The CDR3 region reads CASRLRQGGTEAFF. The DNA reads TGCGCCAGTCGCCTAAGACAGGGGGGCACTGAAGCTTTCTTT.